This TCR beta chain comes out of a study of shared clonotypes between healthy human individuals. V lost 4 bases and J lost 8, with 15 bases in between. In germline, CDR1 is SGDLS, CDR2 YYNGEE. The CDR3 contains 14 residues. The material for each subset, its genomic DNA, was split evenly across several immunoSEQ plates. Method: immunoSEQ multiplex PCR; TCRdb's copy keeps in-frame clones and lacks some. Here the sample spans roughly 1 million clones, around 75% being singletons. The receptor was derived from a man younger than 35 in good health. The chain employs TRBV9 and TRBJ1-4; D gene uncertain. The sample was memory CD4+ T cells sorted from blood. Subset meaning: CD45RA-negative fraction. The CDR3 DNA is TGTGCCAGCAGCCCAGCTCAATACCCGGAAAAACTGTTTTTT. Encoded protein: CASSPAQYPEKLFF.